One and the same sample provided the 26 T cell receptor beta chains below, sequenced in a study of tumor and adjacent non-tumor tissue in lung cancer. RNA was extracted from bulk tissue without any cell sorting. The normal lung tissue was taken more than 3 cm from the tumor edge. A modified ARM-PCR protocol with three rounds of nested PCR amplified TCRbeta. TCRdb reanalysed the multiplex PCR reads using MiXCR and keeps one entry per CDR3 protein. The sample holds about 86,000 distinct CDR3 sequences, roughly 77% seen once. Material: distant non-tumor lung tissue. The receptors originated from a woman between 50 and 59 years old with non-small cell lung cancer.

A few counts support this clonotype. CDR3 loop: CASSERGPRTNEKLFF. CDR3 coding DNA: TGTGCCAGCAGTGAAAGGGGCCCACGAACTAATGAAAAACTGTTTTTT. This rearrangement joins TRBV2 to TRBJ1-4; possibly TRBD1 for D (5 bases). The germline V gene has CDR1 SNHLY and CDR2 FYNNEI. The CDR3 contains 16 residues. V was clipped by 2 bases and J by 1 base, with 11 bases between them. The full variable domain, completed using reference TRBV2 and TRBJ1-4, is EPEVTQTPSHQVTQMGQEVILRCVPISNHLYFYWYRQILGQKVEFLVSFYNNEISEKSEIFDDQFSVERPDGSNFTLKIRSTKLEDSAMYFCASSERGPRTNEKLFFGSGTQLSVL.

Notes on this clonotype: Lacking the conserved final phenylalanine or tryptophan, this CDR3 likely reflects a read error. The genes are TRBV7-9 and TRBJ2-3, with D possibly being TRBD1 (5 bases). The CDR3 is 14 residues long. V was cut by 7 bases and J by 0 bases, with 11 bases left in between. In germline, CDR1 is SEHNR, CDR2 FQNEAQ (reference sequence). The CDR3 is CASTPSGSTDTQYY. The DNA of the CDR3 is TGTGCCAGCACCCCCTCAGGGAGCACAGATACGCAGTATTAT.

Details on this clonotype: This CDR3 fails to terminate in the conserved phenylalanine or tryptophan, so it likely reflects a read error. The chain combines TRBV11-2 with TRBJ2-1; D gene uncertain. The CDR3 consists of 12 residues. The germline CDR1 and CDR2 sequences are SGHAT and FQNNGV. CDR3 loop: CASNLNEGEQFL. The CDR3 DNA reads TGTGCCAGCAACTTAAACGAAGGTGAGCAGTTCTTA.

Points on this clonotype: With a much larger clone just one base away, this may be a read error. The chain employs TRBV7-9 and TRBJ2-2, with 8 nucleotides matching TRBD1. The CDR3 runs 15 residues. Germline CDR1 SEHNR, CDR2 FQNEAQ (reference sequence). Trimming cost V 4 bases and J 5 bases; bases outside gene matches: 6. The CDR3: CASSYQGAQTGELFF. The CDR3 region has the DNA TGTGCCAGCAGCTATCAGGGGGCGCAAACCGGGGAGCTGTTTTTT.

This clonotype was recorded once. The V gene is TRBV14, the J gene TRBJ1-3; possible D gene TRBD1, 5 bases. V shed 3 bases and J shed 5 bases, with 14 bases lying between them. Germline values: CDR1 SGHDN, CDR2 FVKESK. The CDR3 covers 15 residues. CDR3 amino acids: CASSQDMTLRNTIYF. The CDR3 DNA reads TGTGCCAGCAGCCAGGACATGACGCTGAGAAACACCATATATTTT. The complete variable domain, with remaining parts taken from reference TRBV14 and TRBJ1-3, reads EAGVTQFPSHSVIEKGQTVTLRCDPISGHDNLYWYRRVMGKEIKFLLHFVKESKQDESGMPNNRFLAERTGGTYSTLKVQPAELEDSGVYFCASSQDMTLRNTIYFGEGSWLTVV.

This chain uses TRBV6-2 or TRBV6-3 with TRBJ2-2; 7 bases are shared with TRBD2. CDR3 length: 14 residues. CDR1 and CDR2 from the germline V gene are MNHEY and SVGEGT. CDR3 bases: TGTACCATCAGTTACAGCGGGGAAGGCGGGGAGCTGTTTTTT. This encodes CTISYSGEGGELFF.

The V gene is TRBV20-1, the J gene TRBJ2-7, with a possible D match to TRBD2 (5 bases). The germline gives CDR1 DFQATT, CDR2 SNEGSKA (reference sequence). Trimming shortened V by 0 bases and J by 10 bases, and 19 bases separated the two germline ends. The CDR3 is 14 residues long. The CDR3: CSARDSRDRYDQYF. The DNA for the CDR3 is TGCAGTGCTAGAGATTCACGGGATCGGTATGACCAGTACTTC.

This clonotype was seen a few times. A read error is likely, as this CDR3 ends without the conserved phenylalanine or tryptophan. The CDR3 DNA sequence: TGCGCCAGCTACCGGGGACAGGGCACAGATACGCAGTATCTT. Amino acids: CASYRGQGTDTQYL. The rearrangement joins TRBV5-1 to TRBJ2-3, with TRBD1 identical over 8 bases. The CDR3 consists of 14 residues. Germline CDR1 is SGHRS and CDR2 is YFSETQ. V shed 7 bases and J 1 base; nucleotides not matched to a gene: 5.

Notes on this clonotype: Relative to the germline gene, one junction end is altered; a read error may explain this. The chain employs TRBV11-2 and TRBJ2-3; weak D call: TRBD1 (6 bases). Germline lookup yields CDR1 SGHAT and CDR2 FQNNGV. This CDR3 has 15 amino acids. The CDR3 is CASSLGPPGDLTQYF. DNA of the CDR3: TGTGCCAGTAGCTTAGGACCTCCAGGGGACCTTACGCAGTATTTT. The entire variable domain, with the rest obtained from reference TRBV11-2 and TRBJ2-3, is as follows: EAGVAQSPRYKIIEKRQSVAFWCNPISGHATLYWYQQILGQGPKLLIQFQNNGVVDDSQLPKDRFSAERLKGVDSTLKIQPAKLEDSAVYLCASSLGPPGDLTQYFGPGTRLTVL.

The rearrangement joins TRBV6-1 to TRBJ1-1; TRBD1 agrees at 9 bases. Germline V CDR1 and CDR2: MNHNS, SASEGT. CDR3 length: 15 residues. Trimming removed 5 bases from V and 10 bases from J; junction bases left unmatched: 14. CDR3 in DNA: TGTGCCAGCAGTCGTCTTCCCGGGACAGGGCGGGGAGCTTTCTTT. Translation gives CASSRLPGTGRGAFF.

The V gene is TRBV6-2 or TRBV6-3, the J gene TRBJ2-3; D is perhaps TRBD1 (5 bases). Trimming took off 8 bases at V and 3 bases at J, with 12 bases between the two ends. This CDR3 is 13 amino acids long. Germline lookup yields CDR1 MNHEY and CDR2 SVGEGT. Here the CDR3 reads CASDRLNTDTQYF. In nucleotides, the CDR3 is TGTGCCAGCGACAGACTGAATACAGATACGCAGTATTTT.

V gene TRBV6-2 or TRBV6-3 combines with J gene TRBJ2-1; 8 positions agree with TRBD1. CDR3 length: 16 amino acids. Trimming cost V 4 bases and J 9 bases; bases outside gene matches: 14. From germline, CDR1 is MNHEY and CDR2 SVGEGT. In DNA, the CDR3 is TGTGCCAGCAGTTCCCTTACCTGGACAGGGTTTTTTGAGCAGTTCTTC. It specifies CASSSLTWTGFFEQFF.

Remarks on this clonotype: This sequence may be a read error, since a much larger clone differs from it by one base. CDR3 region: CASAGGNGYNEQFF. CDR3 DNA sequence: TGTGCCAGCGCAGGGGGCAACGGCTACAATGAGCAGTTCTTC. The rearrangement joins TRBV6-5 to TRBJ2-1; 8 bases are shared with TRBD1. From germline, CDR1 is MNHEY and CDR2 SVGAGI. Unmatched junction bases numbered 6, after V lost 8 bases and J lost 3 bases. This CDR3 is built from 14 residues.

This clonotype occurred a few times. The J gene is TRBJ2-1, the V gene TRBV7-8; possibly TRBD1 or TRBD2 for D (5 bases each). This CDR3 has 15 amino acids. V lost 4 bases and J 8 bases, leaving 18 bases between the germline ends. Germline CDR1 SGHVS, CDR2 FQNEAQ. In DNA form, the CDR3 reads TGTGCCAGCAGCTCCTTGGGGGTGCAAATCGATGAGCAGTTCTTC. Its translation: CASSSLGVQIDEQFF. Full variable domain (missing parts from reference TRBV7-8 and TRBJ2-1): GAGVSQSPRYKVAKRGQDVALRCDPISGHVSLFWYQQALGQGPEFLTYFQNEAQLDKSGLPSDRFFAERPEGSVSTLKIQRTQQEDSAVYLCASSSLGVQIDEQFFGPGTRLTVL.

There are many counts of this clonotype. The rearrangement links TRBV11-2 to TRBJ2-1; no firm D call. Germline CDR1 reads SGHAT; CDR2 reads FQNNGV. Trimming took 2 bases from V and 0 from J, leaving 11 bases between them. The CDR3 runs to 16 residues. CDR3 DNA sequence: TGTGCCAGCAGCTTACGAGCGAAATCCTCCTACAATGAGCAGTTCTTC. It yields the protein CASSLRAKSSYNEQFF.

Concerning this clonotype itself: The junction shows a germline mismatch at one end, possibly a read error. The chain couples TRBV6-1 to TRBJ2-5, with a weak D call TRBD1 (6 bases). Germline assignment: CDR1 MNHNS and CDR2 SASEGT. This CDR3 is 13 amino acids long. In DNA form, the CDR3 reads TGTGCCAGCTGTGAAGTGGGACAAGAGACTCAGTACTTC. Protein product: CASCEVGQETQYF.

This clonotype was recorded many times. CDR3 sequence reads: CASSQDQGRAKEKLFF. The DNA of the CDR3 is TGTGCCAGCAGCCAAGATCAGGGCAGGGCCAAGGAAAAACTGTTTTTT. The V call is TRBV4-2, the J call TRBJ1-4, with D perhaps matching TRBD1 (5 bases). V shed 0 bases and J shed 8 bases, with 16 bases lying between them. The germline CDR1 and CDR2 sequences are LGHNA and YNFKEQ. The CDR3 has 16 residues.

This rearrangement joins TRBV4-1 to TRBJ2-7; 7 bases fit TRBD1. J lost 3 bases, V lost 4 bases, and 9 bases had no gene match. CDR3 length equals 15 residues. Germline CDR1 and CDR2: MGHRA and YSYEKL. The CDR3, as DNA: TGCGCCAGCAGCCGAGATCAGGGACAGTACTACGAGCAGTACTTC. Protein sequence: CASSRDQGQYYEQYF.

This clonotype was counted once. A junction end diverges from the germline sequence, so it may reflect a read error. The CDR3 loop is CVSSLRLAGEGAYNEQFF. CDR3 nucleotide sequence: TGTGTCAGCAGTTTACGGCTAGCAGGAGAAGGGGCGTACAATGAGCAGTTCTTC. J is TRBJ2-1 and V is TRBV28; TRBD1 or TRBD2 may be the D gene (5 bases each). Germline V gene lookup returns CDR1 MDHEN and CDR2 SYDVKM. This CDR3 has 18 residues. The full variable domain, rest sourced from reference TRBV28 and TRBJ2-1, is DVKVTQSSRYLVKRTGEKVFLECVQDMDHENMFWYRQDPGLGLRLIYFSYDVKMKEKGDIPEGYSVSREKKERFSLILESASTNQTSMYLCVSSLRLAGEGAYNEQFFGPGTRLTVL.

The count of this clonotype is one. Compared with germline, one end of the junction differs, possibly owing to a read error. This chain connects TRBV11-2 to TRBJ2-2; the D is unclear. The CDR3 runs 12 residues. CDR1 is SGHAT, CDR2 FQNNGV, per germline. CDR3 region: CVSSEITGELFF. For the CDR3, the DNA is TGTGTCAGCAGTGAAATCACCGGGGAGCTGTTTTTT.

This clonotype was detected a few times. The V and J genes are TRBV28 and TRBJ2-7; 12 bases fit TRBD1. Germline-derived CDR1 and CDR2 are MDHEN and SYDVKM. Trimming at V came to 6 bases and at J to 6 bases, leaving 6 bases not matched to a gene. This CDR3 spans 14 amino acids. CDR3 DNA sequence: TGTGCCAGCAGGGGGACAGGGGGCGGGTTCGAGCAGTACTTC. Its protein product is CASRGTGGGFEQYF. The variable domain in full, with the rest retrieved from reference TRBV28 and TRBJ2-7, is DVKVTQSSRYLVKRTGEKVFLECVQDMDHENMFWYRQDPGLGLRLIYFSYDVKMKEKGDIPEGYSVSREKKERFSLILESASTNQTSMYLCASRGTGGGFEQYFGPGTRLTVT.

This clonotype was seen a single time. An end of the junction differs from the germline gene, which may be a read error. The chain has TRBV20-1 and TRBJ1-5; no reliable D call. Germline CDR1 and CDR2: DFQATT and SNEGSKA (reference sequence). The length of the CDR3 is 15 residues. The DNA of the CDR3 is TGCAGTGCTAGAGATGGTGCGGGAGTGAATCAACCCCAGCATTTT. Its translation is CSARDGAGVNQPQHF.

In this sample, this clonotype turned up once. The junction and the germline gene differ at one end; a read error may be behind it. The chain combines TRBV5-6 with TRBJ2-7, with D perhaps being TRBD1 or TRBD2 (5 bases each). The CDR3 totals 18 residues. Germline-derived CDR1 and CDR2 are SGHDT and YYEEEE. The CDR3 coding sequence is TGTGACAGCAGCTCATCCGGGACGGGGACGCCAGCGTCCTACGAGCAGTACTTC. Encoded protein: CDSSSSGTGTPASYEQYF.

This sequence joins TRBV6-5 and TRBJ1-1; D unresolved. This CDR3 is 11 amino acids long. Per the germline V gene, CDR1 is MNHEY and CDR2 is SVGAGI. The CDR3 loop is CVRSTVGNAFF. The CDR3 bases are TGTGTCAGAAGCACCGTGGGGAATGCTTTCTTT.

This sequence joins TRBV4-1 and TRBJ2-3; TRBD2 aligns across 12 bases. After removal of 1 base from V and 4 bases from J, the junction contained 18 bases not matched to a gene. CDR1 is MGHRA, CDR2 YSYEKL, per germline. There are 21 residues in the CDR3. In nucleotides, the CDR3 is TGCGCCAGCAGCCAAGGATACCTAGCGGGAGGGTCCACCGTACCGCCAGATACGCAGTATTTT. Protein sequence: CASSQGYLAGGSTVPPDTQYF.

This clonotype was seen a single time. The chain links TRBV6-1 to TRBJ2-7, with TRBD2 as a possible D gene (5 bases). The CDR3 spans 11 residues. Germline values: CDR1 MNHNS, CDR2 SASEGT. Trimming left V 6 bases short and J 12 bases short, with 15 bases between. CDR3 in DNA: TGTGCCAGCAGCCTATTCTACGAGGGGTACTTC. Its translation: CASSLFYEGYF.